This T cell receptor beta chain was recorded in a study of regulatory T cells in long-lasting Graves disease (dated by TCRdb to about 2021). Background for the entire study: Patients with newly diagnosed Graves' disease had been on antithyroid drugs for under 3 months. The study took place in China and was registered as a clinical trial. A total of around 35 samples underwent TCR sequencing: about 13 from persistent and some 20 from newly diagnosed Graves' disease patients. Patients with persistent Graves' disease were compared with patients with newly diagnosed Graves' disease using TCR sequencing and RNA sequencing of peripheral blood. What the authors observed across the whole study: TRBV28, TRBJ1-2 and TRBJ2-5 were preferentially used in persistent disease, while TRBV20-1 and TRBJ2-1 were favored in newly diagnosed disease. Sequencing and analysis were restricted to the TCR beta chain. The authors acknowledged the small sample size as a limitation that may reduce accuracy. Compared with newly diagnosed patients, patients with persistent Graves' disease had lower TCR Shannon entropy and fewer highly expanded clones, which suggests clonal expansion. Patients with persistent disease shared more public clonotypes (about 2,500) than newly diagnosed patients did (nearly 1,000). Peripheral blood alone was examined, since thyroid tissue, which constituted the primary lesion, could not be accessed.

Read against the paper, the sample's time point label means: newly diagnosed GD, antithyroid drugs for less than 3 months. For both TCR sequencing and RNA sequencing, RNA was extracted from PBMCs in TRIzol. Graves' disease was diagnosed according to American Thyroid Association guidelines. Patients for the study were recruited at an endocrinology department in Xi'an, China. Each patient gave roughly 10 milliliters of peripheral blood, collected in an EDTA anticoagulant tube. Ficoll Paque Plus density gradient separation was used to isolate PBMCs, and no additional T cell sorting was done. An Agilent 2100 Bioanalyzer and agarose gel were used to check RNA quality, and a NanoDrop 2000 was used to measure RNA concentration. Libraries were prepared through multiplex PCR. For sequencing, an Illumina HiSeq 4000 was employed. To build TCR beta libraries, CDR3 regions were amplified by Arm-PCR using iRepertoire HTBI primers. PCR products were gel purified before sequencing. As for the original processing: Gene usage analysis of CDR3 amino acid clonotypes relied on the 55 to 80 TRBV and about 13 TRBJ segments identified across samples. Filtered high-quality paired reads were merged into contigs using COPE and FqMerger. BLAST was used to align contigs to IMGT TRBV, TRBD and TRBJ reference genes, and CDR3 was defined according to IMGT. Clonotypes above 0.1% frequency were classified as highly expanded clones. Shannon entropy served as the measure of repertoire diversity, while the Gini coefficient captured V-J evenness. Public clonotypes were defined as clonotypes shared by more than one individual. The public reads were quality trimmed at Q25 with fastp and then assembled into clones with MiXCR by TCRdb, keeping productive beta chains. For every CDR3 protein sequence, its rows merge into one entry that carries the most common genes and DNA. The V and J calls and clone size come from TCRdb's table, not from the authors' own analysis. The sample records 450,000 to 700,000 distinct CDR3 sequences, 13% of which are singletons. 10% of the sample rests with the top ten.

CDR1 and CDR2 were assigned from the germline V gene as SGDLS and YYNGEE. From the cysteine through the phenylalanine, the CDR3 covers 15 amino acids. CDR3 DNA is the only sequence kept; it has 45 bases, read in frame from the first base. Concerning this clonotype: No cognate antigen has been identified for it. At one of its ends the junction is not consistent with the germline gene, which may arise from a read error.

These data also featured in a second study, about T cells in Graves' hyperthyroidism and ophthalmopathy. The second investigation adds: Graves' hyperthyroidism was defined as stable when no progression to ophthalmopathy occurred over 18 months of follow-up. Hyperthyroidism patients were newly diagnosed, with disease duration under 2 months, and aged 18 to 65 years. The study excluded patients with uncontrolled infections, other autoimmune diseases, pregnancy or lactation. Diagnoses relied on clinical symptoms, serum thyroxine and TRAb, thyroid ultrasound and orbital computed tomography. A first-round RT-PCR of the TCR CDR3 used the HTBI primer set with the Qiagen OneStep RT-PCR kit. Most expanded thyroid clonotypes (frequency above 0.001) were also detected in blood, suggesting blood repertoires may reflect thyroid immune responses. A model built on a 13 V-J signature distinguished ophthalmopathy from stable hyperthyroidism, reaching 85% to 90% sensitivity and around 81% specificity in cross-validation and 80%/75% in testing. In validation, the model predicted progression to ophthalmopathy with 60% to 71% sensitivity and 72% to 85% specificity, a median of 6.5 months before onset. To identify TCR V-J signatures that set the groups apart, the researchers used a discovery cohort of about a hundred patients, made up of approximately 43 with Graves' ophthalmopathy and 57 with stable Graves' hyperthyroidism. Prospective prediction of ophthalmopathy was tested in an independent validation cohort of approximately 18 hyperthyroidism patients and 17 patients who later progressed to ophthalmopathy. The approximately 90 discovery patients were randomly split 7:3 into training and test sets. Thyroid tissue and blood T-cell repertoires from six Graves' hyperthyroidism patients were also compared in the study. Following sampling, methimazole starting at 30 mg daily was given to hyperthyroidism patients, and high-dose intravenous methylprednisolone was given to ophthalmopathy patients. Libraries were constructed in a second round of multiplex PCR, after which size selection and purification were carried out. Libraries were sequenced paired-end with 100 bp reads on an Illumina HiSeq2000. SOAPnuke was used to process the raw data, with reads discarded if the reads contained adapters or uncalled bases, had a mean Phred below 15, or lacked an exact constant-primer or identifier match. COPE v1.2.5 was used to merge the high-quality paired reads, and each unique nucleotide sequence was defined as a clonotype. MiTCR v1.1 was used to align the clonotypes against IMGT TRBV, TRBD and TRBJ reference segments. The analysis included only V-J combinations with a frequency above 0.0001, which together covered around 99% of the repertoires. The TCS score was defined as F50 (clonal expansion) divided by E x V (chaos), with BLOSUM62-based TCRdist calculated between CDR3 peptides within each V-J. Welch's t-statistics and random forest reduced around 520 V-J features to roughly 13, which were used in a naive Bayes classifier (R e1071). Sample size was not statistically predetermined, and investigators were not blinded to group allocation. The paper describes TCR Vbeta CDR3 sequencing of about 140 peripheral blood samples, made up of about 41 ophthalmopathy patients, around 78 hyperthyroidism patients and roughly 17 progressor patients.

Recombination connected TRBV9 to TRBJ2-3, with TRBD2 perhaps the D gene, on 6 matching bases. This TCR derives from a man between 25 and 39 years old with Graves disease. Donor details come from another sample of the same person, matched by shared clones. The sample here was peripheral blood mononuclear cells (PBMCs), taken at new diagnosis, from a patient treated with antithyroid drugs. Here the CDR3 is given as CAGSATGTSTDTQYF. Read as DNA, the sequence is TGTGCCGGCAGCGCCACCGGGACTAGCACAGATACGCAGTATTTT.